The subject of this entry is one TCR beta chain. This sample is part of a study of long-term antiretroviral therapy in people with HIV. Deletions cut 5 bases from V and 3 bases from J, with 5 bases between. Germline V gives CDR1 MNHNY, CDR2 SVGAGI (reference sequence). The CDR3 extends over 11 amino acids. Runs used v3.0 of the immunoSEQ assay and were done at survey level. Using immunoSEQ multiplex PCR, the repertoire was profiled, and TCRdb retains in-frame clones only, with some absent. The table has 15,000 to 20,000 clones, approximately 79% seen once; the top ten hold about a tenth. Sequencing was performed on unsorted PBMCs, taken 2.3 years after starting antiretroviral therapy. The gene calls are TRBV6-6 and TRBJ2-7; D unclear. The TCR was taken from a woman aged 40 to 50 with HIV. The CDR3 region has the DNA TGTGCCAGCAGTAGTGACTACGAGCAGTACTTC. This translates into CASSSDYEQYF.